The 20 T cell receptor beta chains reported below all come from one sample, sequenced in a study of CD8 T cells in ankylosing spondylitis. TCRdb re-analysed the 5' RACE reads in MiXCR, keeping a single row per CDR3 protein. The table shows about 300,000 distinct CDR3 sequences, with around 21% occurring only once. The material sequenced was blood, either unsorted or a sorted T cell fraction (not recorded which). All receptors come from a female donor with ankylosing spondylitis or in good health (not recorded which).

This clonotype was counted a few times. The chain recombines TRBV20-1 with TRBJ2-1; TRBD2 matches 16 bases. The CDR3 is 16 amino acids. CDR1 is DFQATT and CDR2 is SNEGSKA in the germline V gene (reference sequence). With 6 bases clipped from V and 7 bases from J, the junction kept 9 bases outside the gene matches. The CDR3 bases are TGCAGTGCCAGCCCGGGACTAGCGGGAGGGGTTAATGAGCAGTTCTTC. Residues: CSASPGLAGGVNEQFF.

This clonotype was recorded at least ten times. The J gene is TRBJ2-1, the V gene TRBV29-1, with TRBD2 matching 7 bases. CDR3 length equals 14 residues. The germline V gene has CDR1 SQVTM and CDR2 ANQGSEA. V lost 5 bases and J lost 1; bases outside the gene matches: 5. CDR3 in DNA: TGCAGCGTTAGGACTAGTCGGTCCTACAATGAGCAGTTCTTC. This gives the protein CSVRTSRSYNEQFF.

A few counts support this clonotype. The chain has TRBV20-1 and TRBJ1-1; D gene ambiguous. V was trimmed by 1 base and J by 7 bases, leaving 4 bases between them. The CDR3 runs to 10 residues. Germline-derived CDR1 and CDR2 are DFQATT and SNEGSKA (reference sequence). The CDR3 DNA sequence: TGCAGTGCTAGAGTAGGTGAAGCTTTCTTT. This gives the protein CSARVGEAFF.

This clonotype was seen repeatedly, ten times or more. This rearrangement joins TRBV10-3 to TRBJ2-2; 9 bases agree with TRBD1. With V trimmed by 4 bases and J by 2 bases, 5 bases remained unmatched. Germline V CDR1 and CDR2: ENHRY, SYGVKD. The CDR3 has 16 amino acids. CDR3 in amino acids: CAISGPGQGNTGELFF. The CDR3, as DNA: TGTGCCATCAGTGGACCGGGACAGGGTAACACCGGGGAGCTGTTTTTT.

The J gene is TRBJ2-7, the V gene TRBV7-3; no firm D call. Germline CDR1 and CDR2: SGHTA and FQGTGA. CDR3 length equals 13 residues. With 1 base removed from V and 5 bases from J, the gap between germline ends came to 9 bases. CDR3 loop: CASSLSQANEQYF. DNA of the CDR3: TGTGCCAGCAGCTTAAGTCAGGCCAACGAGCAGTACTTC. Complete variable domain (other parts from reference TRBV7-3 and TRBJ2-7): GAGVSQTPSNKVTEKGKYVELRCDPISGHTALYWYRQSLGQGPEFLIYFQGTGAADDSGLPNDRFFAVRPEGSVSTLKIQRTERGDSAVYLCASSLSQANEQYFGPGTRLTVT.

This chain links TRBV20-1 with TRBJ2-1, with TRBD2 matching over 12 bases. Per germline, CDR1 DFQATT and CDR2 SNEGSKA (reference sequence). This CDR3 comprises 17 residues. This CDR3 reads CSLAGGPYSSSYNEQFF. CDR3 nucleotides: TGCAGCCTAGCGGGAGGGCCATATTCGTCTTCCTACAATGAGCAGTTCTTC.

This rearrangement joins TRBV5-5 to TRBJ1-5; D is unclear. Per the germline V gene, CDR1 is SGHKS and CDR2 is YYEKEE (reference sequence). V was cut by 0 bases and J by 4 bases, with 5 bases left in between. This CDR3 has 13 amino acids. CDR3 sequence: CASSLVQNQPQHF. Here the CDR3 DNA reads TGTGCCAGCAGCTTGGTGCAGAATCAGCCCCAGCATTTT.

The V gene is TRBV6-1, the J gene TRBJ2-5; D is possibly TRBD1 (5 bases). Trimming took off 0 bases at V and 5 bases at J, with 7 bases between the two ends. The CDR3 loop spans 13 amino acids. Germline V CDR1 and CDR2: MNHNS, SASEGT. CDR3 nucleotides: TGTGCCAGCAGTGAAGCAGGGGTCGAGACCCAGTACTTC. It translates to CASSEAGVETQYF.

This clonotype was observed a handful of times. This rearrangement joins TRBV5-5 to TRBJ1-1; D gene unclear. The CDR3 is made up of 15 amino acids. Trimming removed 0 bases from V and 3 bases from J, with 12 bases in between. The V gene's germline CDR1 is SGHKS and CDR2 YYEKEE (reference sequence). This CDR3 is CASSLAPRSYTEAFF. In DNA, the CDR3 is TGTGCCAGCAGCTTGGCTCCTAGATCGTACACTGAAGCTTTCTTT.

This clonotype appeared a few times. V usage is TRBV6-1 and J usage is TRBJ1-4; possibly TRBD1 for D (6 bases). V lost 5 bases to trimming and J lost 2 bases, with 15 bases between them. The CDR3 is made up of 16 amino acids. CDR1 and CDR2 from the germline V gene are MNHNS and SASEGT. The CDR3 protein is CASSTLRGGTNEKLFF. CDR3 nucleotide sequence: TGTGCCAGCAGTACCCTGAGAGGGGGTACTAATGAAAAACTGTTTTTT.

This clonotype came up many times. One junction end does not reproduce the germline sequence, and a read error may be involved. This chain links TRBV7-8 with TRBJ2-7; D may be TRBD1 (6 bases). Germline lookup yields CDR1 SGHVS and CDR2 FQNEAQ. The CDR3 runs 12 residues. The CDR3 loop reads CASSLATGQPIF. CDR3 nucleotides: TGTGCCAGCAGCTTAGCAACAGGACAGCCCATCTTC.

The CDR3, as DNA: TGTGCCATGGGGACTAGCGGGAGGAACAATGAGCAGTTCTTC. Protein product: CAMGTSGRNNEQFF. This chain joins TRBV10-3 and TRBJ2-1, with 15 bases matching TRBD2. V lost 9 bases to trimming and J lost 5 bases; unmatched junction nucleotides: 2. The CDR3 is made up of 14 amino acids. Germline CDR1 ENHRY, CDR2 SYGVKD.

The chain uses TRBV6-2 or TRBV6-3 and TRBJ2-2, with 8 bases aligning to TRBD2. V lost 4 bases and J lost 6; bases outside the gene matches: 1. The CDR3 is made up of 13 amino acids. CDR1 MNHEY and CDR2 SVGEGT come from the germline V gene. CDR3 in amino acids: CASSSREAGELFF. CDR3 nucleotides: TGTGCCAGCAGTTCGCGGGAGGCCGGGGAGCTGTTTTTT.

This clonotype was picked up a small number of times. CDR3 DNA: TGCAGCGTAGAGGACAGAGAAAAACTGTTTTTT. It specifies CSVEDREKLFF. The rearrangement joins TRBV29-1 to TRBJ1-4; weak D call: TRBD1 (6 bases). V lost 6 bases to trimming and J lost 8 bases, with 10 bases between them. This CDR3 is 11 amino acids long. The germline CDR1 and CDR2 sequences are SQVTM and ANQGSEA.

Here the CDR3 DNA reads TGTGCCAGCAGCTCCCGATTTCTAGGACAGGGAGGGGTTATAGATACGCAGTATTTT. It specifies CASSSRFLGQGGVIDTQYF. The rearrangement links TRBV11-2 to TRBJ2-3; a possible D gene is TRBD1 (8 bases). Germline V gives CDR1 SGHAT, CDR2 FQNNGV. Between the trimmed V and J ends, which lost 4 bases and 5 bases, there was a span of 28 bases. This CDR3 contains 19 residues.

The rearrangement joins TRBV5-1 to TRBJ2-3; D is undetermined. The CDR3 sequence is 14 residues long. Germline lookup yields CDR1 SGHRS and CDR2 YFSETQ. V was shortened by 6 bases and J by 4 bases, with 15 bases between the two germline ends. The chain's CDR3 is CASNYGLGSDTQYF. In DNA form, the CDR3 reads TGCGCCAGCAACTACGGCCTAGGATCAGATACGCAGTATTTT.

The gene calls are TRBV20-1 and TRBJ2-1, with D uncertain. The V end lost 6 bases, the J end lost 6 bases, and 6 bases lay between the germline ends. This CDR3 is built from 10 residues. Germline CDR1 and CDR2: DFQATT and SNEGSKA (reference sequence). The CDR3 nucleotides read TGCAGTGCAGCCTTCAATGAGCAGTTCTTC. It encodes CSAAFNEQFF.

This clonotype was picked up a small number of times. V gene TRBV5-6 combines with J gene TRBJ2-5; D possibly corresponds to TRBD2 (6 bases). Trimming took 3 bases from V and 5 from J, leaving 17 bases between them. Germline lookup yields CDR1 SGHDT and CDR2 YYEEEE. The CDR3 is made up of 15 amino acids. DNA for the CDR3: TGTGCCAGCAGCTCTCGGGGGATAAGGAGGGAGACCCAGTACTTC. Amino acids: CASSSRGIRRETQYF.

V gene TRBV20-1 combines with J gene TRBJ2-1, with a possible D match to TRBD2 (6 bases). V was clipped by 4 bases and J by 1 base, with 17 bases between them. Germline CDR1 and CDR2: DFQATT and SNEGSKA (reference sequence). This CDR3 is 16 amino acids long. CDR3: CSANQEGMGSYNEQFF. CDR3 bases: TGCAGTGCTAATCAGGAGGGGATGGGTTCCTACAATGAGCAGTTCTTC.

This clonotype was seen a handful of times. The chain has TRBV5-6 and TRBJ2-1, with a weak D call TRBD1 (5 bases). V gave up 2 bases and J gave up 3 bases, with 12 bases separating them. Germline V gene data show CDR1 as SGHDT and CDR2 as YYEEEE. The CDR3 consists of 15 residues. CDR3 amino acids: CASSLGAALYNEQFF. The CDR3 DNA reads TGTGCCAGCAGCTTAGGGGCAGCACTCTACAATGAGCAGTTCTTC.